This T cell receptor beta chain was sequenced for a study of OX40 agonist ivuxolimab in advanced cancers. Concerning the study at large: Ivuxolimab was a fully human IgG2 agonistic monoclonal antibody targeting the costimulatory receptor OX40 (CD134). Intravenous ivuxolimab was administered to patients every 2 weeks at six dose levels: 0.01, 0.1, 0.3, 1.5, 3 and 10 mg/kg. Of the roughly 52 dose-escalation patients, hepatocellular carcinoma was present in roughly 19, melanoma in approximately 15, renal cell carcinoma in 9 and head and neck cancer in 9. In the dose-escalation cohort, 65% to 85% of patients were male, and the mean age was approximately 60 years with a range of about 20 to 80. Patients were allowed to have had prior anti-PD-1, anti-PD-L1 or anti-CTLA-4 therapy, and 40% of the dose-escalation patients had been treated with checkpoint inhibitors. The paper reports the monotherapy dose-escalation portion (N of about 50 patients) of the phase I ivuxolimab trial. The point of sequencing TCRbeta in the periphery was to test whether ivuxolimab changed TCR sequence diversity and drove clonal T-cell expansion. Partial responses were achieved by three dose-escalation patients, of whom one had hepatocellular carcinoma and two had cutaneous melanoma.

Results and caveats for the whole study, not just this receptor: The antigen specificity of the clonally expanded peripheral T cells was not determined. At doses from 0.1 to 3.0 mg/kg, clonal expansion was seen in both CD4+ and CD8+ blood T cells between baseline and week 6. After ivuxolimab, CD8+ T cells had more expanded clones than CD4+ T cells on average. Low levels of normalized T-cell clonal expansion were also shown by some nonresponding patients. In partial responders in the 0.1-3.0 mg/kg groups, normalized peripheral clonal expansion was found to be among the lowest, especially among CD8+ T cells.

A remark on this clone: Its antigen is currently not known. No much larger clonotype is one base removed from it; base qualities were not supplied.

To sequence the TCRbeta CDR3 region, genomic DNA was isolated from the sorted cells. TCRbeta CDR3 regions were sequenced using the immunoSEQ Assay. As stored in TCRdb, this immuneACCESS dataset retains in-frame rearrangements with V and J assigned. A fraction of the clones does not appear; measured against another copy, unresolved V genes explain less than half of the discrepancy, and the remainder lacks a known reason. The sample data list tens of thousands of clones, and 70% to 90% of these were observed just once. Together, the top ten hold around 14% of the sample. Patients with a history of autoimmune disease or receiving systemic immunosuppression were excluded from the trial. In every dose cohort, peripheral blood was drawn for TCR sequencing at baseline, cycle 4 day 1, and cycle 7 day 1. Samples came from an open-label, multicenter, first-in-human phase I dose-escalation trial of ivuxolimab. The trial enrolled adults with locally advanced or metastatic head and neck squamous cell, hepatocellular, melanoma or renal cell carcinoma. Before TCR sequencing, CD4+ T cells and CD8+ T cells were sorted from peripheral blood as separate populations.

V is clipped by 9 bases and J by 3 bases, and the sequence between their germline boundaries is 12 bases long. CDR1 and CDR2, per the germline V gene, are MNHNS and SASEGT. From its cysteine to its phenylalanine, the CDR3 spans 12 amino acids. Only the CDR3 portion is preserved as DNA: 36 bases, with reading frame beginning at the first base. The chain was built from TRBV6-1 and TRBJ2-7, with no D gene named confidently. This material consisted of CD4+ or CD8+ T cells sorted from blood, taken in a trial of the OX40 agonist ivuxolimab. The receptor was derived from an adult with an advanced solid tumor such as melanoma, head and neck, liver or kidney cancer. CDR3 reads: CASIDFGYEQYF. The sequenced DNA: TGTGCCAGTATAGACTTTGGCTACGAGCAGTACTTC.